The 5 T cell receptor beta chains listed next were all sequenced from one sample in a study of OX40 agonist ivuxolimab in advanced cancers. Assay used: immunoSEQ multiplex PCR; TCRdb lists only in-frame clones, some missing. The profile shows tens of thousands of clones, around nine tenths of them singletons. The material was CD4+ or CD8+ T cells sorted from blood, obtained in a trial of the OX40 agonist ivuxolimab. These receptors all stem from an adult with an advanced solid tumor such as melanoma, head and neck, liver or kidney cancer.

The chain has TRBV2 and TRBJ2-1; 10 bases agree with TRBD2. The germline CDR1 and CDR2 sequences are SNHLY and FYNNEI. CDR3 size: 15 residues. Trimming at V came to 8 bases and at J to 2 bases, leaving 6 bases not matched to a gene. CDR3 loop: CASHVAGGTYNEQFF. CDR3 sequence (DNA): TGTGCCAGCCATGTAGCGGGAGGTACCTACAATGAGCAGTTCTTC.

This clone was counted once. The rearrangement uses TRBV5-8 and TRBJ1-5; D unclear. Trimming stripped 0 bases from V and 9 bases from J, with 7 bases between. CDR1 and CDR2 (germline): SGHTS, YDEGEE. The CDR3 loop spans 12 amino acids. The DNA for the CDR3 is TGTGCCAGCAGCTTGGGGAGACGGCCCCAGCATTTT. The encoded protein is CASSLGRRPQHF.

The chain is built from TRBV19 and TRBJ1-5; 9 bases are shared with TRBD1. CDR3 size: 15 residues. With 8 bases clipped from V and 7 bases from J, the junction kept 12 bases outside the gene matches. CDR1 is LNHDA, CDR2 SQIVND, per germline (reference sequence). The CDR3 spells CASQKITGGEQPQHF. The CDR3 nucleotides are TGTGCCAGTCAGAAAATAACAGGGGGCGAGCAGCCCCAGCATTTT. The entire variable domain, with the rest obtained from reference TRBV19 and TRBJ1-5, is as follows: DGGITQSPKYLFRKEGQNVTLSCEQNLNHDAMYWYRQDPGQGLRLIYYSQIVNDFQKGDIAEGYSVSREKKESFPLTVTSAQKNPTAFYLCASQKITGGEQPQHFGDGTRLSIL.

V is TRBV28 and J is TRBJ2-4, with D perhaps matching TRBD1 or TRBD2 (5 bases each). Germline values: CDR1 MDHEN, CDR2 SYDVKM. V was shortened by 5 bases and J by 0 bases, with 11 bases between the two germline ends. The CDR3 is made up of 15 amino acids. CDR3 residues: CASSSWGIAKNIQYF. The CDR3 DNA follows: TGTGCCAGCAGTAGTTGGGGGATAGCCAAAAACATTCAGTACTTC.

V usage is TRBV11-2 and J usage is TRBJ2-1; D is uncertain. Germline V gene sequence: CDR1 SGHAT, CDR2 FQNNGV. The CDR3 extends over 17 amino acids. The V gene lost 5 bases and the J gene lost 3 bases, with 20 bases spanning the gap. In nucleotides, the CDR3 is TGTGCCAGCAGCAAAATTTTCCCCGTTATGGGCTACAATGAGCAGTTCTTC. Amino acids: CASSKIFPVMGYNEQFF. Looking up the rest from reference TRBV11-2 and TRBJ2-1 gives the full variable domain: EAGVAQSPRYKIIEKRQSVAFWCNPISGHATLYWYQQILGQGPKLLIQFQNNGVVDDSQLPKDRFSAERLKGVDSTLKIQPAKLEDSAVYLCASSKIFPVMGYNEQFFGPGTRLTVL.